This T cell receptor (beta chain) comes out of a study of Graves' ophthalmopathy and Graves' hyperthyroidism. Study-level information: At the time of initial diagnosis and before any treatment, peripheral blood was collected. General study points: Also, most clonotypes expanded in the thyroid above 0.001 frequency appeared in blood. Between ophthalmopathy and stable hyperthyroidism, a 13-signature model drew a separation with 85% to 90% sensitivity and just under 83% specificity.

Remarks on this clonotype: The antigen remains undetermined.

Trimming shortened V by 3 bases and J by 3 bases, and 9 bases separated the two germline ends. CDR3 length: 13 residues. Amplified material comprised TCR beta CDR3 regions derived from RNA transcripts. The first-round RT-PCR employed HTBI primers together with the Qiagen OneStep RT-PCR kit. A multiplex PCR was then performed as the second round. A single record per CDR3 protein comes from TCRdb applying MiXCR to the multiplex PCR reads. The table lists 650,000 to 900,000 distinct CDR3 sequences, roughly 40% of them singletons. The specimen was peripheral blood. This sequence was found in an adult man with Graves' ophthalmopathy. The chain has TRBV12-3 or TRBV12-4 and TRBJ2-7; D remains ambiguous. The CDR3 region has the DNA TGTGCCAGCAGTTTCGACATCCTCTACGAGCAGTACTTC. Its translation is CASSFDILYEQYF.